A selection of T cell receptor beta chains follows, all from one sample in a study of breast tumors, draining lymph nodes, adjacent tissues. TCRdb re-derived calls from the multiplex PCR reads in MiXCR, one entry per CDR3 protein. The sample carries 66,000 or so distinct CDR3 sequences, 40% to 45% recorded once. Sequencing was done on a sample of breast tumor tissue. The receptors originated from a female donor with breast cancer. Some clones in this sample may be carry-over from other donors' samples. Each CDR3 is given with its conserved first and last residue. A D gene is named only where the DNA matches it firmly. The size entry is marked missing in some rows and otherwise reads once, few, many or a size class.

clone size: -; D gene: -; V gene: TRBV20-1; J gene: TRBJ1-3; CDR3 DNA: TGCAGTACTGTAGCGGGAGGGAACACCATATATTTT; CDR3 protein: CSTVAGGNTIYF
clone size: many; D gene: TRBD2; V gene: TRBV20-1; J gene: TRBJ2-7; CDR3 DNA: TGCAGTGCTAGAAAGTATGGGCGGGGGGCCTACGAGCAGTACTTC; CDR3 protein: CSARKYGRGAYEQYF
clone size: few; D gene: -; V gene: TRBV19; J gene: TRBJ1-5; CDR3 DNA: TGTGCCAGTAGTAGGGTGGGGGGCAATCAGCCCCAGCATTTT; CDR3 protein: CASSRVGGNQPQHF
clone size: -; D gene: -; V gene: TRBV28; J gene: TRBJ1-3; CDR3 DNA: TGTGCTAGCACGACTAGCTCTGGAAACACCATATATTTT; CDR3 protein: CASTTSSGNTIYF
clone size: -; D gene: TRBD2; V gene: TRBV9; J gene: TRBJ2-7; CDR3 DNA: TGTGCCAGCAGCACTGGGACTAGCGGGAGTATATACGAGCAGTACTTC; CDR3 protein: CASSTGTSGSIYEQYF
clone size: medium-sized; D gene: -; V gene: TRBV12-3/TRBV12-4; J gene: TRBJ1-2; CDR3 DNA: TGTGCCAGCAGTTTAAACGGGCCTAAGCTTCGATACTATGGCTACACCTTC; CDR3 protein: CASSLNGPKLRYYGYTF
clone size: many; D gene: TRBD2; V gene: TRBV5-4; J gene: TRBJ2-1; CDR3 DNA: TGTGCCAGCAGCTTGGCCTGGCGGGGGGGCAAGGAGCAGTTCTTC; CDR3 protein: CASSLAWRGGKEQFF
clone size: few; D gene: -; V gene: TRBV20-1; J gene: TRBJ1-1; CDR3 DNA: TGCAGTGCTAGAGATCGAGAGGCTATTGGGAACACTGAAGCTTTCTTT; CDR3 protein: CSARDREAIGNTEAFF
clone size: -; D gene: TRBD1; V gene: TRBV6-5; J gene: TRBJ1-5; CDR3 DNA: TGTGCCAGCAGTTACGGGACAGGGGCCAATCAGCCCCAGCATTTT; CDR3 protein: CASSYGTGANQPQHF
clone size: many; D gene: -; V gene: TRBV29-1; J gene: TRBJ2-1; CDR3 DNA: TGCAGCGGCCGGCTACAGGGAAACAATGAGCAGTTCTTC; CDR3 protein: CSGRLQGNNEQFF
clone size: medium-sized; D gene: TRBD2; V gene: TRBV7-9; J gene: TRBJ2-7; CDR3 DNA: TGTGCCAGCAGCCCCTCGACTAGCGGGAGCTCCTACGAGCAGTACTTC; CDR3 protein: CASSPSTSGSSYEQYF
clone size: many; D gene: TRBD2; V gene: TRBV7-2; J gene: TRBJ2-7; CDR3 DNA: TGTGCCAGCAGCTCGGGACTAGCGGATATATACGAGCAGTACTTC; CDR3 protein: CASSSGLADIYEQYF
clone size: -; D gene: TRBD2; V gene: TRBV29-1; J gene: TRBJ2-1; CDR3 DNA: TGCAGCGTTGTAGGTGACCGGACTAGCGGGAACTCCTACAATGAGCAGTTCTTC; CDR3 protein: CSVVGDRTSGNSYNEQFF
clone size: -; D gene: TRBD2; V gene: TRBV20-1; J gene: TRBJ2-2; CDR3 DNA: TGCAGTGCTTGGACTAGCGGGGGGGCCAATACCGGGGAGCTGTTTTTT; CDR3 protein: CSAWTSGGANTGELFF
clone size: -; D gene: -; V gene: TRBV11-2; J gene: TRBJ2-6; CDR3 DNA: TGTGCCAGCAGCGCTCCGGGAATCGCGGCCAACGTCCTGACTTTC; CDR3 protein: CASSAPGIAANVLTF
clone size: once; D gene: TRBD2; V gene: TRBV7-3; J gene: TRBJ2-5; CDR3 DNA: TGTGCCAGCAGCCTAGCGGGGCTCGGGGGCCGTGACCAAGAGACCCAGTACTTC; CDR3 protein: CASSLAGLGGRDQETQYF
clone size: -; D gene: -; V gene: TRBV6-5; J gene: TRBJ1-2; CDR3 DNA: TGTGCCAGCAGTCATAGAGGGGCAGGGGATCTTTGCTATGGCTACACCTTC; CDR3 protein: CASSHRGAGDLCYGYTF
clone size: once; D gene: TRBD1; V gene: TRBV19; J gene: TRBJ2-3; CDR3 DNA: TGTGCCAGTAGTGCGACAGGGAACGAGCAGTACACAGATACGCAGTATTTT; CDR3 protein: CASSATGNEQYTDTQYF
clone size: -; D gene: -; V gene: TRBV15; J gene: TRBJ1-3; CDR3 DNA: TGTGCCACCAGCAGAGATCCCCTCCCTGAAGCTCTCTTT; CDR3 protein: CATSRDPLPEALF
clone size: many; D gene: -; V gene: TRBV6-6; J gene: TRBJ2-1; CDR3 DNA: TGTGCCAGCAGCCCTCCTAGCGATCGGCCCGACAATGAGCAGTTCTTC; CDR3 protein: CASSPPSDRPDNEQFF
clone size: many; D gene: -; V gene: TRBV25-1; J gene: TRBJ1-2; CDR3 DNA: TGTGCCAGCAGTGAATATACAAGGGTGAATGGCTACACCTTC; CDR3 protein: CASSEYTRVNGYTF
clone size: many; D gene: -; V gene: TRBV3-1; J gene: TRBJ2-6; CDR3 DNA: TGTGCCAGCAGCCCCTCTGGGGCCAACGTCCTGACTTTC; CDR3 protein: CASSPSGANVLTF
clone size: many; D gene: -; V gene: TRBV6-2/TRBV6-3; J gene: TRBJ2-1; CDR3 DNA: TGTGCCAGCAAGGGACTGGACAATGAGCAGTTCTTC; CDR3 protein: CASKGLDNEQFF
clone size: many; D gene: -; V gene: TRBV5-1; J gene: TRBJ1-6; CDR3 DNA: TGCGCCAGCAGAGGGGAGGACACCTATAATTCACCCCTCCACTTT; CDR3 protein: CASRGEDTYNSPLHF
clone size: many; D gene: -; V gene: TRBV2; J gene: TRBJ2-1; CDR3 DNA: TGTGCCAGCAGTGAATTTCCCCAAAACAATGAGCAGTTCTTC; CDR3 protein: CASSEFPQNNEQFF
clone size: -; D gene: -; V gene: TRBV19; J gene: TRBJ1-4; CDR3 DNA: TGTGCCAGTGGAAACCAGGGTGGCAATGAAAAACTGTTTTTT; CDR3 protein: CASGNQGGNEKLFF
clone size: -; D gene: -; V gene: TRBV7-2; J gene: TRBJ2-3; CDR3 DNA: TGTGCCAGCAGGCCGGTGGTCGGGGGCACCGATACGCAGTATTTT; CDR3 protein: CASRPVVGGTDTQYF
clone size: many; D gene: TRBD2; V gene: TRBV7-2; J gene: TRBJ2-1; CDR3 DNA: TGTGCCAGCAGCTTATGGGGCGGGAGGGCTGGTGAGCAGTTCTTC; CDR3 protein: CASSLWGGRAGEQFF
clone size: -; D gene: TRBD1; V gene: TRBV12-5; J gene: TRBJ1-6; CDR3 DNA: TGTGCTAGGCACCAGGACAGGGTTAGCTCCTATAATTCACCCCTCCACTTT; CDR3 protein: CARHQDRVSSYNSPLHF
clone size: many; D gene: -; V gene: TRBV24-1; J gene: TRBJ2-2; CDR3 DNA: TGTGCCACCAGTGACGGGGGGGAGCTGTTTTTT; CDR3 protein: CATSDGGELFF
clone size: many; D gene: TRBD2; V gene: TRBV7-2; J gene: TRBJ2-3; CDR3 DNA: TGTGCCAGCAGCACCCGACTAGCGACAACAGATACGCAGTATTTT; CDR3 protein: CASSTRLATTDTQYF
clone size: many; D gene: -; V gene: TRBV11-3; J gene: TRBJ2-7; CDR3 DNA: TGTGCCAGCAGTCTCCTGTTATTCGACAGCACCTACGAGCAGTACTTC; CDR3 protein: CASSLLLFDSTYEQYF
clone size: -; D gene: TRBD1; V gene: TRBV9; J gene: TRBJ1-3; CDR3 DNA: TGTGCCAGCAGCGTAGGACAGGGGTTCACTGGAAACACCATATATTTT; CDR3 protein: CASSVGQGFTGNTIYF